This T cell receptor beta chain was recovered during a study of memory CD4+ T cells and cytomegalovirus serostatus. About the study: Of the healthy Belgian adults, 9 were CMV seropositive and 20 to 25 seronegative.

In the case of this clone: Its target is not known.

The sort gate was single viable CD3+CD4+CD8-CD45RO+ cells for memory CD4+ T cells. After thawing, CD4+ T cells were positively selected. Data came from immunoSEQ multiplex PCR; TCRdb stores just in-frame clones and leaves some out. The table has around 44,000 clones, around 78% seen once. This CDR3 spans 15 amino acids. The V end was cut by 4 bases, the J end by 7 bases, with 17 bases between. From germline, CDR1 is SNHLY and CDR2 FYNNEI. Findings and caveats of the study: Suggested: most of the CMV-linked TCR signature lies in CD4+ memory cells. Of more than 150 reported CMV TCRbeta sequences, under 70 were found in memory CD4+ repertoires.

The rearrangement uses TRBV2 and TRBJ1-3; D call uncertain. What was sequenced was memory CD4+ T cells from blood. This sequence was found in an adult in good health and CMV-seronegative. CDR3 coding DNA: TGTGCCAGCAGTGTATTCGGTGGTGGCGGGAACACCATATATTTT. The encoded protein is CASSVFGGGGNTIYF. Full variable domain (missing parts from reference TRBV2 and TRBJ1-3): EPEVTQTPSHQVTQMGQEVILRCVPISNHLYFYWYRQILGQKVEFLVSFYNNEISEKSEIFDDQFSVERPDGSNFTLKIRSTKLEDSAMYFCASSVFGGGGNTIYFGEGSWLTVV.